The subject of this entry is one TCR beta chain. Antigen specificity is unknown. Trimming shortened V by 0 bases and J by 1 base, and 8 bases separated the two germline ends. Germline V lookup: CDR1 SEHNR, CDR2 FQNEAQ (reference sequence). The CDR3 consists of 15 residues. After constant-region reverse-primer amplification, full-length variable regions underwent semi-nested PCR with Nested Universal Primer A. In TCRdb, the 5' RACE reads were re-called with MiXCR into one record per CDR3 protein. The table has about 57,000 distinct CDR3 sequences, approximately 26% seen once. Tregs were sorted as CD4+CD25+CD127-/low cells. General observations from the study: The TCR gene usage of tumor memory CD4+ T cells clustered together with blood and lymph node memory CD4+ cells and with lymph node naive CD4+ cells.

The J gene is TRBJ2-3, the V gene TRBV7-9; D gene ambiguous. The clonotype was recovered from a female donor with breast cancer. The sequencing input was tumor-infiltrating Tregs sorted from the breast tumor. CDR3 in amino acids: CASSLAGPGTDTQYF. The CDR3 DNA reads TGTGCCAGCAGCTTAGCAGGGCCTGGCACAGATACGCAGTATTTT.